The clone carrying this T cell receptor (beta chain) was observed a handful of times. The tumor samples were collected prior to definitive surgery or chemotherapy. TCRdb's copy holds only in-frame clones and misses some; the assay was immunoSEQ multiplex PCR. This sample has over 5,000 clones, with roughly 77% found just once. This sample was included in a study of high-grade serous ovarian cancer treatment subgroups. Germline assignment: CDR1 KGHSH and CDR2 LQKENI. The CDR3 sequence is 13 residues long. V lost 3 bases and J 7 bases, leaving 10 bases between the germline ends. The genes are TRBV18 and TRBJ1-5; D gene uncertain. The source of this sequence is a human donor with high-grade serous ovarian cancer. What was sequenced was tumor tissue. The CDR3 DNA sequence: TGTGCCAGCTCACCCTCTTTTGGACAGCCCCAGCATTTT. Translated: CASSPSFGQPQHF.